This T cell receptor (beta chain) was found in a study of response to subunit inactivated influenza vaccine. Study-level points and caveats: Only a handful of new T cells, the authors suggested, are recruited with each seasonal influenza vaccination.

Germline values: CDR1 MDHEN, CDR2 SYDVKM. CDR3 length equals 15 residues. V lost 5 bases and J lost 8; bases outside the gene matches: 11. This clonotype has at least ten counts. The antigen is undetermined. TCRdb re-analysed the RT-PCR reads in MiXCR, keeping a single row per CDR3 protein. Of 250,000 to 350,000 distinct CDR3 sequences in the sample, around 20% were seen once. This sequence joins TRBV28 and TRBJ1-4; TRBD1 aligns across 7 bases. This material consisted of PBMCs from blood, taken about 20 months after vaccination. This TCR was sampled from a man between 50 and 75 years old who received an inactivated influenza vaccine. The chain's CDR3 is CASSRTTGFGEKLFF. CDR3 DNA sequence: TGTGCCAGCAGTCGAACGACAGGGTTCGGCGAAAAACTGTTTTTT.